The rows below give T cell receptor beta chains drawn from one sample of a study of cytomegalovirus exposure and HLA in healthy donors. Sequencing used immunoSEQ multiplex PCR; TCRdb keeps in-frame clones, though not all of them. This sample has 180,000 or so clones, with approximately 78% found just once. The specimen sequenced was PBMCs. These receptor sequences come from a human donor in good health. Both conserved end residues are part of each CDR3. The order of the fields is clone size, V gene, D gene, J gene, CDR3 DNA, CDR3 protein. The D gene is left open where the match is weak. Clone size is given for some rows only: seen once, a few or many times, or a class if the clone is expanded.

>-|TRBV21-1|-|TRBJ1-4
TGTGCCAGCAGTTCAACCGGGACAGGGGACGAAAAACTGTTTTTT
CASSSTGTGDEKLFF
>-|TRBV11-2|TRBD1|TRBJ1-2
TGTGCCAGCAGCCTGGACAGGGACGGGTATGGCTACACCTTC
CASSLDRDGYGYTF
>-|TRBV6-1|-|TRBJ2-3
TGTGCCAGCAGAAGTGAGAGCACAGATACGCAGTATTTT
CASRSESTDTQYF
>-|TRBV19|-|TRBJ2-2
TGTGCCAGTAGTATAGCAACCGGGAGATTGAACACCGGGGAGCTGTTTTTT
CASSIATGRLNTGELFF
>-|TRBV5-1|TRBD2|TRBJ2-3
TGCGCCAGCAGCTTTAGCGGGGGGTACGATACGCAGTATTTT
CASSFSGGYDTQYF
>-|TRBV19|-|TRBJ1-3
TGTGCCAGTAGTATAGGCGGACAGCCAGTTGACACCATATATTTT
CASSIGGQPVDTIYF
>-|TRBV7-9|-|TRBJ2-3
TGTGCCAGCAGACCAGCCAGGATCTCGGGCACAGATACGCAGTATTTT
CASRPARISGTDTQYF
>-|TRBV14|-|TRBJ2-7
TGTGCCAGCAGCCCGGACAACTCCTACGAGCAGTACTTC
CASSPDNSYEQYF
>few|TRBV11-2|TRBD2|TRBJ2-1
TGTGCCAGCAGCTTACTAGCGGGGGGCCACAATGAGCAGTTCTTC
CASSLLAGGHNEQFF
>-|TRBV18|-|TRBJ1-2
TGTGCCAGCTCACCATCGGTATCGCAGGGGTATGGCTACACCTTC
CASSPSVSQGYGYTF
>-|TRBV5-1|-|TRBJ2-1
TGCGCCAGCAGCTTAGACAACTACAATGAGCAGTTCTTC
CASSLDNYNEQFF
>-|TRBV6-4|TRBD1|TRBJ1-5
TGTGCCAGCAGACAGGGGTCTGGGCGCAATCAGCCCCAGCATTTT
CASRQGSGRNQPQHF
>-|TRBV6-5|-|TRBJ1-2
TGTGCCAGCACCAGAAACCGGGACTATGGCTACACCTTC
CASTRNRDYGYTF
>-|TRBV4-1|-|TRBJ1-1
TGCGCCAGCAGCCAAGCCCCGGGGTGGACTGAAGCTTTCTTT
CASSQAPGWTEAFF
>-|TRBV7-3|-|TRBJ2-7
TGTGCCAGCAGCTTACAGGGGATCTCCTACGAGCAGTACTTC
CASSLQGISYEQYF
>once|TRBV7-9|-|TRBJ2-2
TGTGCCAGCAGCGGTGGGCAGGGGACCGGGGAGCTGTTTTTT
CASSGGQGTGELFF
>-|TRBV18|-|TRBJ1-1
TGTGCCAGCTCACCACAGAGCACTGAAGCTTTCTTT
CASSPQSTEAFF
>-|TRBV27|TRBD1|TRBJ2-1
TGTGCCAGCAGTTTAGGGACAGGGCAGATTATCAACTCCTACAATGAGCAGTTCTTC
CASSLGTGQIINSYNEQFF
>-|TRBV5-6|TRBD1|TRBJ2-7
TGTGCCAGCAGCTTGGTTGATGGGACAGGAACCTACGAGCAGTACTTC
CASSLVDGTGTYEQYF
>-|TRBV5-1|-|TRBJ1-1
TGCGCCAGCAGCTCGGGGGGGTACACTGAAGCTTTCTTT
CASSSGGYTEAFF
>-|TRBV10-3|-|TRBJ1-2
TGTGCCATCAGTGAGTCGAGTCAGGGGAGTGTTCATGGCTACACCTTC
CAISESSQGSVHGYTF
>-|TRBV19|-|TRBJ1-1
TGTGCCAGTTTTTTCGGTGAAGCTTTCTTT
CASFFGEAFF
>once|TRBV10-3|TRBD1|TRBJ1-1
TGTGCCATCAGTACCAAAACAGGGGGAGCTTTCTTT
CAISTKTGGAFF
>-|TRBV11-3|-|TRBJ2-5
TGTGCCAGCAGCTTTTCCGGAGAGACCCAGTACTTC
CASSFSGETQYF